The present TCR beta chain was sequenced within a study of PD-L1 blockade in urothelial cancer. At the level of the study: Patients started atezolizumab in 2014, 1,200 mg intravenously every 3 weeks.

The repertoire was sequenced with immunoSEQ multiplex PCR; TCRdb's copy has only in-frame clones and lacks some. The sample records about 50,000 clones, approximately 85% being singletons. Time point specified: peripheral blood 6 weeks after treatment start. CDR3 length equals 15 residues. V was clipped by 2 bases and J by 4 bases, with 14 bases between them. Germline V gene data show CDR1 as GTSNPN and CDR2 as SVGIG (reference sequence). The specimen comprised PBMCs, sampled around atezolizumab (anti-PD-L1) treatment. The chain links TRBV30 to TRBJ2-2; TRBD1 might be the D (6 bases). The clonotype originates from a man aged 50 to 60 with urothelial cancer. The CDR3 loop reads CAWSLQGRVTGELFF. The CDR3 DNA follows: TGTGCCTGGAGTCTACAGGGCCGTGTCACCGGGGAGCTGTTTTTT.